This T cell receptor beta chain is from a study of blood T cell repertoires in COVID-19. Background on the study: Samples representing acute and convalescent COVID-19 were sourced from the United States, Italy and Spain. Sample material is recorded as cDNA or gDNA derived from T cells, B-cell-depleted T cells, or PBMCs.

The CDR3 totals 18 residues. Germline V lookup: CDR1 SGHDN, CDR2 FVKESK. The V end lost 4 bases, the J end lost 4 bases, and 23 bases lay between the germline ends. Original processing notes: Estimated nucleated cell counts came from reference gene primer amplification. Produced via immunoSEQ multiplex PCR; TCRdb's table is partial and in-frame only. The V and J calls and clone size were taken over from that table, and D and trimming were inferred from the DNA. The sample shows approximately 130,000 clones, 80% to 90% of them seen only once. This clonotype was obtained from a woman between 50 and 59 years old with acute or convalescent COVID-19. This chain uses TRBV14 with TRBJ2-1; TRBD2 might be the D (6 bases). Source material: peripheral blood. This CDR3 reads CASSRKQMNSGLYNEQFF. CDR3 coding DNA: TGTGCCAGCAGCCGGAAACAAATGAATAGCGGATTATACAATGAGCAGTTCTTC.